This TCR beta chain stems from a study of T cell responses to AZD1222 COVID-19 vaccine. Notes on the study in general: The sample set comprised mostly white British donors with more females, and clonal diversity was possibly underestimated. CD4 TCRs covered the whole spike, strongest at regions 160-218 and 743-854.

Germline V gene lookup returns CDR1 MDHEN and CDR2 SYDVKM. The CDR3 has 15 amino acids. V was shortened by 2 bases and J by 5 bases, with 15 bases between the two germline ends. The assay was immunoSEQ multiplex PCR, and TCRdb's table has in-frame clones only and misses some. This table has 250,000 to 300,000 clones, around 93% appearing once. The sample holds one count of this clone. Its specificity is not known. The receptor's source is an adult who received the AZD1222 COVID-19 vaccine. This specimen consisted of peripheral blood, obtained 28 days after the second AZD1222 dose. The chain joins TRBV28 to TRBJ2-5; unclear D gene. The DNA for the CDR3 is TGTGCCAGCAGTTTACCGGGCGGATCTGGTGAGACCCAGTACTTC. Amino acids: CASSLPGGSGETQYF.